This note documents a single T cell receptor beta chain sequence. Its cognate antigen is unknown. The observed sequence ends 3 residues before the CDR3 terminus, with the missing tail filled in from the germline J gene. The sample is drawn from a study of T cells in women clearing cervical HPV infection. About the study: No precancer developed; the control's incident HPV16 infection cleared within 12 months. Case blood drawn at lesion detection; control blood after infection cleared.

The repertoire was sequenced with immunoSEQ multiplex PCR; TCRdb's copy has only in-frame clones and lacks some. The sample includes tens of thousands of clones. The germline V gene encodes CDR1 MGHRA and CDR2 YSYEKL. V was pared by 3 bases and J by 1 base, with 5 bases of the junction left unmatched. The CDR3 sequence is 16 residues long. Broader study findings: A classifier using richness and V gene abundances reached an AUC of over 0.75. CIN3+ cases had significantly higher TCR richness than controls; evenness did not differ.

This receptor was taken from a woman aged 18-69 years with a cervical HPV16 infection that either progressed to CIN3+ or cleared (not recorded which). The sequenced sample consisted of blood buffy coat. J is TRBJ2-2 and V is TRBV4-1; 7 positions match TRBD1. The DNA read from the CDR3 is TGCGCCAGCAGCCATACCGACAGGGTGAACACCGGGGAG. It codes for CASSHTDRVNTGE. The complete CDR3 sequence is CASSHTDRVNTGELFF.